The rows below give T cell receptor beta chains drawn from one sample of a study of post-analysis software for immune sequencing data. From the PCR reads, TCRdb called clonotypes with MiXCR, one entry per CDR3 protein. Of a few hundred thousand distinct CDR3 sequences in the sample, roughly 34% were seen once. What was sequenced was blood. The receptors come from a girl aged 2-17 years with multiple sclerosis. Both conserved end residues are part of each CDR3. Each record gives: V gene, clone size, D gene, CDR3 length, J gene, CDR3 DNA, CDR3 protein. The D gene is left open where the match is weak. Clone size is given for some rows only: seen once, a few or many times, or a class if the clone is expanded.

TRBV20-1,few,TRBD2,15,TRBJ2-5,TGCAGTGCCGTGTTGACTAGCGGGGGGATGGATGCCCAGTACTTC,CSAVLTSGGMDAQYF
TRBV7-9,few,.,14,TRBJ2-3,TGTGCCAGCAGCCCTAGCTCTGGCACAGATACGCAGTATTTT,CASSPSSGTDTQYF
TRBV5-1,.,.,15,TRBJ1-4,TGCGCCAGCAGCTTGAGAGGGATGGGCCGCGAAAAACTGTTTTTT,CASSLRGMGREKLFF
TRBV10-3,.,TRBD1,14,TRBJ1-1,TGTGCCATCACCAAGAGGGACAGGGACACTGAAGCTTTCTTT,CAITKRDRDTEAFF
TRBV27,few,.,15,TRBJ2-3,TGTGCCAGCAGTTTGCCGGGGGTCCCCACAGATACGCAGTATTTT,CASSLPGVPTDTQYF
TRBV25-1,few,.,14,TRBJ2-3,TGTGCCAGCAGTGAAGGGATTGCCACAGATACGCAGTATTTT,CASSEGIATDTQYF
TRBV11-1,few,TRBD1,15,TRBJ2-1,TGTGCCAGCTATCCAGGACAGGGGACCTACAATGAGCAGTTCTTC,CASYPGQGTYNEQFF
TRBV7-2,few,.,13,TRBJ2-1,TGTGCCAGCAGCCCGCAAGCTGGCAATGAGCAGTTCTTC,CASSPQAGNEQFF
TRBV12-3/TRBV12-4,.,.,15,TRBJ2-2,TGTGCCAGCAGTTTAATAGGACTGCCTACCGGGGAGCTGTTTTTT,CASSLIGLPTGELFF
TRBV20-1,.,TRBD2,13,TRBJ2-5,TGCAGTGCTAGTGGGACTACCCAAGAGACCCAGTACTTC,CSASGTTQETQYF
TRBV20-1,few,.,11,TRBJ1-2,TGCAGTGCTAGGTTCCTCTATGGCTACACCTTC,CSARFLYGYTF
TRBV5-5,.,.,15,TRBJ2-3,TGTGCCAGCAGCCCCCTCTCCGGCGGTGCGGGTACGCAGTATTTT,CASSPLSGGAGTQYF
TRBV11-3,once,.,14,TRBJ2-3,TGTGCCAGCAGCCTAACGGGTCACCGGGATACGCAGTATTTT,CASSLTGHRDTQYF
TRBV5-6,.,.,15,TRBJ1-1,TGTGCCAGCAGCTTGGCCCAGGGTTTGGGCACTGAAGCTTTCTTT,CASSLAQGLGTEAFF
TRBV13,.,.,13,TRBJ2-7,TGTGCCAGCACATCACAGGGAGCCTACGAGCAGTACTTC,CASTSQGAYEQYF
TRBV27,.,TRBD1,15,TRBJ2-7,TGTGCCAGCAGTTTACAGGGACAGGGGGCGAATGAGCAGTACTTC,CASSLQGQGANEQYF
TRBV2,.,.,12,TRBJ1-2,TGTGCCAGCAGTGAAGGCGGAGGTGGCTACACCTTC,CASSEGGGGYTF
TRBV12-3/TRBV12-4,.,TRBD2,16,TRBJ2-3,TGTGCCAGCAGTTTCTCGACTAGCGGATACACAGATACGCAGTATTTT,CASSFSTSGYTDTQYF
TRBV20-1,.,.,13,TRBJ2-7,TGCAGTGCTAGACGTGACTTCCCCTACGAGCAGTACTTC,CSARRDFPYEQYF
TRBV5-6,few,.,13,TRBJ1-1,TGTGCCAGCAGCTTCCTCCCGCAGACTGAAGCTTTCTTT,CASSFLPQTEAFF
TRBV20-1,.,.,14,TRBJ2-1,TGCAGTCCGAGGTGGGGGGGGGCGATCTATGAGCAGTTCTTC,CSPRWGGAIYEQFF
TRBV6-5,.,TRBD1,14,TRBJ1-4,TGTGCCAGCAGTTATTCCGGGACAGGGACAAAACTGTTTTTT,CASSYSGTGTKLFF
TRBV20-1,.,TRBD2,15,TRBJ2-3,TGCAGTGCACCGACTAGCGGGGGGCTTGCAGATACGCAGTATTTT,CSAPTSGGLADTQYF
TRBV12-3/TRBV12-4,.,.,16,TRBJ2-1,TGTGCCAGCAGTCCTCGGAATAGCGGCCCCTACAATGAGCAGTTCTTC,CASSPRNSGPYNEQFF
TRBV6-5,.,.,13,TRBJ1-1,TGTGCCAGCAGTTTTGAGGGGGACACTGAAGCTTTCTTT,CASSFEGDTEAFF
TRBV27,.,.,15,TRBJ2-5,TGTGCCAGCAGTCCCCTAAGACAGGTCCAAGAGACCCAGTACTTC,CASSPLRQVQETQYF
TRBV12-3/TRBV12-4,once,.,14,TRBJ2-4,TGTGCCAGCCGTCCGGTTTTAGCCAAAAACATTCAGTACTTC,CASRPVLAKNIQYF
TRBV20-1,.,TRBD1,14,TRBJ2-1,TGCAGTGCTGCCGGGACAGGGGACTACAATGAGCAGTTCTTC,CSAAGTGDYNEQFF
TRBV20-1,few,.,15,TRBJ1-5,TGCAGTGCTAGAGATCCGGGGGTCGGTGGTCAGCCCCAGCATTTT,CSARDPGVGGQPQHF
TRBV6-5,few,.,12,TRBJ2-5,TGTGCCAGCAGTTACGATCGCGAGACCCAGTACTTC,CASSYDRETQYF
TRBV6-2/TRBV6-3,.,TRBD2,17,TRBJ2-1,TGTGCCAGCAGAAGACTAGCGGGGGCTAACTCCTACAATGAGCAGTTCTTC,CASRRLAGANSYNEQFF
TRBV12-3/TRBV12-4,.,.,16,TRBJ2-3,TGTGCCAGCAGTTTAAGACTCCCACAATGGACAGATGCGCAGTATTTT,CASSLRLPQWTDAQYF
TRBV4-1,few,.,14,TRBJ2-2,TGCGCCAGCAGCCAAATAACAGGTTTCGGGGAGCTGTTTTTT,CASSQITGFGELFF
TRBV7-9,few,.,13,TRBJ2-5,TGTGCCAGCAGCTTAACGGTGAAAGAGACCCAGTACTTC,CASSLTVKETQYF
TRBV29-1,.,.,12,TRBJ2-7,TGCAGCGTTAGACAGGAGTTCTACGAGCAGTACTTC,CSVRQEFYEQYF
TRBV14,few,.,11,TRBJ2-3,TGTGCCAGCAGCCATAAAGATACGCAGTATTTT,CASSHKDTQYF
TRBV20-1,.,TRBD2,15,TRBJ2-3,TGCAGTGCTAGAGTAGGTCTAGCGGAGCCAGATACGCAGTATTTT,CSARVGLAEPDTQYF
TRBV10-3,.,TRBD1,12,TRBJ1-2,TGTGCCATCAGTGAGGACAGGGGTGGCTACACCTTC,CAISEDRGGYTF
TRBV12-3/TRBV12-4,.,.,15,TRBJ2-1,TGTGCCAGCAGTCCTTTTCTAGCGTCGGGCAATGAGCAGTTCTTC,CASSPFLASGNEQFF